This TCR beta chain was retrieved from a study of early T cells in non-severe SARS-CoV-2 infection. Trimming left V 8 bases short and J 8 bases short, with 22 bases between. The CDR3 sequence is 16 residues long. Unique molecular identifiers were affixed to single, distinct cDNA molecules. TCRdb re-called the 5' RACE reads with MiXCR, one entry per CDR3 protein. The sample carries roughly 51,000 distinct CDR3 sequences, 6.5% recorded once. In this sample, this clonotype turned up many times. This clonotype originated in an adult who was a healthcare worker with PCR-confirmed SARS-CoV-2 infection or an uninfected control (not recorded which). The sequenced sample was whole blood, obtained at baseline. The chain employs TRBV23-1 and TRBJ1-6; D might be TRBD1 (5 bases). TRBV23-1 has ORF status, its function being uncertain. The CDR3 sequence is CASLATGGFIDSPLHF. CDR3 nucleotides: TGCGCCAGCCTGGCTACTGGGGGGTTTATTGATTCACCCCTCCACTTT.